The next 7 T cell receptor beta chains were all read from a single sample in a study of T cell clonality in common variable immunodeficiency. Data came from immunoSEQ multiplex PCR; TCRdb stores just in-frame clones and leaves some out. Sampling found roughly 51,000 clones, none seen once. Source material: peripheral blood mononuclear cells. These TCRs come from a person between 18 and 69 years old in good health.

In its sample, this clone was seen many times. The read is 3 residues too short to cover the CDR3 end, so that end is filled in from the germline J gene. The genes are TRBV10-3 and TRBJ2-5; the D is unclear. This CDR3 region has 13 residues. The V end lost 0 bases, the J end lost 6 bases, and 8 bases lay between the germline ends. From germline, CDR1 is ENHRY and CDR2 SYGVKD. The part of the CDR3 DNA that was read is TGTGCCATCAGTGAGTCGGCTGGGCAGACC. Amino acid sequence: CAISESAGQT. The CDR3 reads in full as CAISESAGQTQYF.

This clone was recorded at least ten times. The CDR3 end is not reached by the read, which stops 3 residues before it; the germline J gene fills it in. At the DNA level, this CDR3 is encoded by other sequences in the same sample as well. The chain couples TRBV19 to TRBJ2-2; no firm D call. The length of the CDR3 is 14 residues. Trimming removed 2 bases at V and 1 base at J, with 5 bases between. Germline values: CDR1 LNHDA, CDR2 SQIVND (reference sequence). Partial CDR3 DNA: TGTGCCAGTAGTATATCCGGGAACACCGGGGAG. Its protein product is CASSISGNTGE. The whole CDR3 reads CASSISGNTGELFF.

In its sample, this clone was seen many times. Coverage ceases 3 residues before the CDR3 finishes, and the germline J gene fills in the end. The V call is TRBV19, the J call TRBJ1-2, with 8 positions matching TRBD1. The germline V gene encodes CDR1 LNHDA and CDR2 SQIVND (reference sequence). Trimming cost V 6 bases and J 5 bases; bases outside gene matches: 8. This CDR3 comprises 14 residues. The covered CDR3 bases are TGTGCCAGTAGGGGCAGGGGGCTGTTATATGGC. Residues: CASRGRGLLYG. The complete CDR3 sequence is CASRGRGLLYGYTF.

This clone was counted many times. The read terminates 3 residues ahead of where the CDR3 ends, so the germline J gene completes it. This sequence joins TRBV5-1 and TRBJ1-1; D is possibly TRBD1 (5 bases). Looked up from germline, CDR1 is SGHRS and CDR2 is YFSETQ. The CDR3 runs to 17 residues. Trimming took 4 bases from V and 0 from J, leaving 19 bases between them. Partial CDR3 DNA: TGCGCCAGCAGCCCGGCCAGGGAATCGGGCCTGAACACTGAA. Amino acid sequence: CASSPARESGLNTE. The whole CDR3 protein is CASSPARESGLNTEAFF.

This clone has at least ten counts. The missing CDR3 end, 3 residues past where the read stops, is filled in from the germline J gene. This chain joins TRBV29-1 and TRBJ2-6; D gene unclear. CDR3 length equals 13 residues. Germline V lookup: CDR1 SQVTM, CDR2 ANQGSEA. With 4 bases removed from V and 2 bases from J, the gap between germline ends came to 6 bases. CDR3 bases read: TGCAGCGTTGCCCCGGCTGGGGCCAACGTC. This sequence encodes CSVAPAGANV. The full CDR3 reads CSVAPAGANVLTF.

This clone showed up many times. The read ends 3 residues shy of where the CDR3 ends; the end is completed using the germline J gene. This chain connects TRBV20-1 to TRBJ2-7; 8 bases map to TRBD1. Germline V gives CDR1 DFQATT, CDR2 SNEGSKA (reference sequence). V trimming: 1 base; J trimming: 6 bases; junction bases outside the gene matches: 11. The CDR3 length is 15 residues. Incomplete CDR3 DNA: TGCAGTGCTAGAGTCTTCGGTGACAGGGGACTCGAG. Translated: CSARVFGDRGLE. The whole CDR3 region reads CSARVFGDRGLEQYF.

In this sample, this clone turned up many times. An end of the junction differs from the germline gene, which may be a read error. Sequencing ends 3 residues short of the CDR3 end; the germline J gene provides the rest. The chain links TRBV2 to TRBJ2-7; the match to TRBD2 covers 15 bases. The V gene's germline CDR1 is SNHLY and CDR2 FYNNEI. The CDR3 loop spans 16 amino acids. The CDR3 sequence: CASNRGLAGGSSEQYF. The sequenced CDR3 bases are TGTGCCAGCAACCGGGGACTAGCGGGAGGATCCTCCGAG. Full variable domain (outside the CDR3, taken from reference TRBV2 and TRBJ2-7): EPEVTQTPSHQVTQMGQEVILRCVPISNHLYFYWYRQILGQKVEFLVSFYNNEISEKSEIFDDQFSVERPDGSNFTLKIRSTKLEDSAMYFCASNRGLAGGSSEQYFGPGTRLTVT.